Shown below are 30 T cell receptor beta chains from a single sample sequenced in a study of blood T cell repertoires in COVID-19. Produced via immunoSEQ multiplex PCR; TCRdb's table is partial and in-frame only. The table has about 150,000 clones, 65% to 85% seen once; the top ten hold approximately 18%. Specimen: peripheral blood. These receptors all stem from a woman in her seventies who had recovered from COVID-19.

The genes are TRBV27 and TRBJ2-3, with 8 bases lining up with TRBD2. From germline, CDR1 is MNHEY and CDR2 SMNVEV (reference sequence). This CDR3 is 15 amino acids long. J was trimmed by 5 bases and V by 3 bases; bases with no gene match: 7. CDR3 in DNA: TGTGCCAGCAGTTTCGGCGCGGGAGGAGGAGATACGCAGTATTTT. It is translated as CASSFGAGGGDTQYF.

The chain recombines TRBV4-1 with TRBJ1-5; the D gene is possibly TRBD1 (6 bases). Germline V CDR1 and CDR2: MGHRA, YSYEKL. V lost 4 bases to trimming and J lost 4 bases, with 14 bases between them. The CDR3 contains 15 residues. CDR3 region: CASSPNTGINQPQHF. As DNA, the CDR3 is TGCGCCAGCAGCCCTAATACAGGGATAAATCAGCCCCAGCATTTT.

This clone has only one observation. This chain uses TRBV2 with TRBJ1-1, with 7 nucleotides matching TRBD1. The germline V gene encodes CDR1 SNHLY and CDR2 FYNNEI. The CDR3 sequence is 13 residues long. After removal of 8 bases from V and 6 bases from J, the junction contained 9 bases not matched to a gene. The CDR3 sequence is CASSRQGRAEAFF. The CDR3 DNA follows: TGTGCCAGCTCCCGACAGGGTCGGGCTGAAGCTTTCTTT.

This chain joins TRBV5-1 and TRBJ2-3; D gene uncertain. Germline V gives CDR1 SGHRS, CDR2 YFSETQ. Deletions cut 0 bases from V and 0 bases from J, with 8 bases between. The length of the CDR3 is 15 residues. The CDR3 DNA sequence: TGCGCCAGCAGCTTGGCTGGCCAGAGCACAGATACGCAGTATTTT. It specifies CASSLAGQSTDTQYF.

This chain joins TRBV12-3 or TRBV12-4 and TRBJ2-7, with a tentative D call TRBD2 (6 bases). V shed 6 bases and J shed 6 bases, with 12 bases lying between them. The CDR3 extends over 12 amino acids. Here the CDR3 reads CASSIWGVEQYF. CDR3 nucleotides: TGTGCCAGCAGCATTTGGGGGGTCGAGCAGTACTTC.

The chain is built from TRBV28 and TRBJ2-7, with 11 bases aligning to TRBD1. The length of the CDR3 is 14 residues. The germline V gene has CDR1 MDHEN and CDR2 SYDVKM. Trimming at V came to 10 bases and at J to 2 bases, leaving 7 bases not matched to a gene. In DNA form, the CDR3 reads TGTGCCACCCGGGGACAGGGGGTCGCCTACGAGCAGTACTTC. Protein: CATRGQGVAYEQYF.

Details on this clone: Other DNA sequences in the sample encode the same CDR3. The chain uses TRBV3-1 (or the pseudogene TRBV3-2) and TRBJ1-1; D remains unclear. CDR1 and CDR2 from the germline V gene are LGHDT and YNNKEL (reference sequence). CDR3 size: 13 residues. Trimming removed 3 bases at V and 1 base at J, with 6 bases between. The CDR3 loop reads CASSQSRNTEAFF. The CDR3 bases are TGTGCCAGCAGCCAGTCCCGGAACACTGAAGCTTTCTTT.

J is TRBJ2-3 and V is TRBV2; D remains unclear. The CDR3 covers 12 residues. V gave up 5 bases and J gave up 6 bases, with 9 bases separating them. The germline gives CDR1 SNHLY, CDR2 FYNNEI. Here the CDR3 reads CASSPTRDTQYF. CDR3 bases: TGTGCCAGCAGTCCCACCCGGGATACGCAGTATTTT. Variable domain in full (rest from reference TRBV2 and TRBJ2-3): EPEVTQTPSHQVTQMGQEVILRCVPISNHLYFYWYRQILGQKVEFLVSFYNNEISEKSEIFDDQFSVERPDGSNFTLKIRSTKLEDSAMYFCASSPTRDTQYFGPGTRLTVL.

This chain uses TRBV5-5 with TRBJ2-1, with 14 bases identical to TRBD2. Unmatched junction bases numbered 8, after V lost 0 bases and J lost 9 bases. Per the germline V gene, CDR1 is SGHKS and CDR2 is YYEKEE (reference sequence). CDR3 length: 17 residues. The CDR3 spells CASSLAGTSGSSGEQFF. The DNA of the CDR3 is TGTGCCAGCAGCTTGGCCGGGACTAGCGGGAGTTCGGGTGAGCAGTTCTTC.

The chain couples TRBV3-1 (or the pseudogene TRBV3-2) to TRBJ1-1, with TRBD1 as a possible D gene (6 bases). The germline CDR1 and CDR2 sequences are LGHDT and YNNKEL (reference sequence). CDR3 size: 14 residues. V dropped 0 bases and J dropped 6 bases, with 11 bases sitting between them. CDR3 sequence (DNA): TGTGCCAGCAGCCAAGATGCAGGGGCCGCTGAAGCTTTCTTT. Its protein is CASSQDAGAAEAFF.

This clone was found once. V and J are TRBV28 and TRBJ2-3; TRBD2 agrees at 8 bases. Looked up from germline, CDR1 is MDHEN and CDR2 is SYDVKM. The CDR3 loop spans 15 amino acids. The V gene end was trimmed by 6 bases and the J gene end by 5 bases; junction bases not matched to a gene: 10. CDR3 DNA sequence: TGTGCCAGCAGCCCGGGAGGAAGCGGGAGAGATACGCAGTATTTT. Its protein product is CASSPGGSGRDTQYF.

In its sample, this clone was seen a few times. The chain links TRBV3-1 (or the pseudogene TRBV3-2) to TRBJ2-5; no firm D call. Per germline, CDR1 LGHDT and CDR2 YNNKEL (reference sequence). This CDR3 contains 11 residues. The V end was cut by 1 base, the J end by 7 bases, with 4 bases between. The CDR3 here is CASSQGRTQYF. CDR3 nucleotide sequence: TGTGCCAGCAGCCAAGGTCGGACCCAGTACTTC.

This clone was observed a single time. CDR3 coding DNA: TGTGCCAGCAGTTTACAGGGGAACTATGGCTACACCTTC. Protein product: CASSLQGNYGYTF. The chain combines TRBV28 with TRBJ1-2; D perhaps matches TRBD1 (6 bases). V lost 2 bases and J 2 bases, leaving 6 bases between the germline ends. The length of the CDR3 is 13 residues. Germline assignment: CDR1 MDHEN and CDR2 SYDVKM.

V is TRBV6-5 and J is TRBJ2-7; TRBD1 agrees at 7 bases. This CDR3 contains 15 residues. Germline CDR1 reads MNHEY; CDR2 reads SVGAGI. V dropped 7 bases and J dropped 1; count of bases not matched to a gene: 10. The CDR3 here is CASNPTGTLSYEQYF. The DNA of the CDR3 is TGTGCCAGCAATCCGACAGGGACGCTTTCCTACGAGCAGTACTTC.

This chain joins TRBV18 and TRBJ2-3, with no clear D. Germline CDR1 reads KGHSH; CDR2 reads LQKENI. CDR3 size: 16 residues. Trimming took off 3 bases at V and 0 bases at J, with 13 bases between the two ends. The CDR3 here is CASSPTPKTSTDTQYF. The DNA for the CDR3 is TGTGCCAGCTCACCTACCCCCAAGACTAGCACAGATACGCAGTATTTT.

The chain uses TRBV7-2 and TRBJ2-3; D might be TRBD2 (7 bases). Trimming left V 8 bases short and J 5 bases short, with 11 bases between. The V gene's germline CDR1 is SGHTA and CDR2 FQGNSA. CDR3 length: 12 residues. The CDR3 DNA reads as TGTGCCAGCGGGGGGGCTGGAGATACGCAGTATTTT. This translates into CASGGAGDTQYF.

The CDR3 loop is CASSPGEIPGTDTQYF. DNA for the CDR3: TGCGCCAGCAGCCCGGGGGAAATACCGGGGACAGATACGCAGTATTTT. The chain links TRBV5-1 to TRBJ2-3, with TRBD2 as a possible D gene (6 bases). V was trimmed by 4 bases and J by 3 bases, leaving 18 bases between them. CDR3 length: 16 residues. Germline-derived CDR1 and CDR2 are SGHRS and YFSETQ.

The CDR3 loop reads CASSPRVRANEKLFF. DNA of the CDR3: TGTGCCAGCAGTCCCAGGGTCAGGGCTAATGAAAAACTGTTTTTT. The chain joins TRBV27 to TRBJ1-4; possible D gene TRBD1, 5 bases. Germline V gives CDR1 MNHEY, CDR2 SMNVEV (reference sequence). V lost 5 bases and J lost 3, with 13 bases in between. This CDR3 has 15 amino acids.

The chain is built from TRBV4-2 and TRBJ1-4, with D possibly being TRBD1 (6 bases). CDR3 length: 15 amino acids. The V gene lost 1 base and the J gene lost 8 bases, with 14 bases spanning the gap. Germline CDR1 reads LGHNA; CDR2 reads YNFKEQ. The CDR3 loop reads CASSQGQAGQEKLFF. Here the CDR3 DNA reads TGTGCCAGCAGCCAAGGACAGGCGGGCCAAGAAAAACTGTTTTTT.

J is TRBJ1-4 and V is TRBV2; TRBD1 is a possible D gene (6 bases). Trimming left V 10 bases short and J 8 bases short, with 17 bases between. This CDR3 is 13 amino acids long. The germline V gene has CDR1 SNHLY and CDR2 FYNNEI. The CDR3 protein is CATGAGFVEKLFF. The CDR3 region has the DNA TGTGCCACAGGGGCCGGGTTTGTCGAAAAACTGTTTTTT.

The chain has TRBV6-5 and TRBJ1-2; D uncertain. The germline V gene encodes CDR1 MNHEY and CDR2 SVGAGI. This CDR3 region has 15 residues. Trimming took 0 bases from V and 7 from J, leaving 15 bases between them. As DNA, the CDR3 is TGTGCCAGCAGTTACTCGATCGGCAGGAGGAGTGGCTACACCTTC. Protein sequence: CASSYSIGRRSGYTF.

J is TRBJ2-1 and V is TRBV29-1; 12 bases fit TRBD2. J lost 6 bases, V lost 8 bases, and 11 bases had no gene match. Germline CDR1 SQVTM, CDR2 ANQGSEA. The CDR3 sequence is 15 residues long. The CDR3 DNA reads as TGCAGCCCCGGGGCTAGCGGGAGGGGGAGCAATGAGCAGTTCTTC. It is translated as CSPGASGRGSNEQFF.

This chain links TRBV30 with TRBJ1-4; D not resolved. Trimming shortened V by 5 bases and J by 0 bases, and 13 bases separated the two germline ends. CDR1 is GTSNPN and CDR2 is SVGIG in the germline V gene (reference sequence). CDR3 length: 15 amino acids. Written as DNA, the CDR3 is TGTGCCTGGGCCGCAGGCTATGCAACTAATGAAAAACTGTTTTTT. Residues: CAWAAGYATNEKLFF.

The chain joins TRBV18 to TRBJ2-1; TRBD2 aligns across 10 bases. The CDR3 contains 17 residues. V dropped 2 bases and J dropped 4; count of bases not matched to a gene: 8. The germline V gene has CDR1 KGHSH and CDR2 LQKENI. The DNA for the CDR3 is TGTGCCAGCTCACCAACGGCTAGCGGGAGCGGGTACAATGAGCAGTTCTTC. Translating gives CASSPTASGSGYNEQFF.

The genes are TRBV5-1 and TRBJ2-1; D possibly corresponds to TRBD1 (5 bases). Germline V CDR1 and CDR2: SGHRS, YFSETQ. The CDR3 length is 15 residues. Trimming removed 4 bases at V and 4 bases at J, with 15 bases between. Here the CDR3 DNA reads TGCGCCAGCAGCCCCGCACGAGGACAATACAATGAGCAGTTCTTC. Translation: CASSPARGQYNEQFF.

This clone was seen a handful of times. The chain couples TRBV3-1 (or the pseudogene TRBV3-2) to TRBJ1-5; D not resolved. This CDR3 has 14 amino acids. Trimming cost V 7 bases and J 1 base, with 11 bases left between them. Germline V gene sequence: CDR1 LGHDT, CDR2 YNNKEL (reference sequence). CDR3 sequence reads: CASTRSGSNQPQHF. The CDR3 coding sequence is TGTGCCAGCACCCGGTCCGGGAGCAATCAGCCCCAGCATTTT.

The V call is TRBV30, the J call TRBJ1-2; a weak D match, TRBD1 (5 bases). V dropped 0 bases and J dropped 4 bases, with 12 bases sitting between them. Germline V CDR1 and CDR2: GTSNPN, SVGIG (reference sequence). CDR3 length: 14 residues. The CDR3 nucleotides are TGTGCCTGGAGTGTACCGGGCAGGGTCTATGGCTACACCTTC. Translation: CAWSVPGRVYGYTF.

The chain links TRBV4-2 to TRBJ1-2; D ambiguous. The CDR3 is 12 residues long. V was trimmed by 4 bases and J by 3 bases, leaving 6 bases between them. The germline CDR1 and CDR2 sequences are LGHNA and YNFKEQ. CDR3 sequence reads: CASSRRDYGYTF. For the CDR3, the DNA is TGTGCCAGCAGCCGTCGGGACTATGGCTACACCTTC.

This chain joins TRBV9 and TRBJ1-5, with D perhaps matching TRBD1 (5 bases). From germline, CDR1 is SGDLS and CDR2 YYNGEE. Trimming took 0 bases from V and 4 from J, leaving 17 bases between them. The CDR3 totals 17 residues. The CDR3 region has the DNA TGTGCCAGCAGCGTAGTTGCGGGACCACCAACTAATCAGCCCCAGCATTTT. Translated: CASSVVAGPPTNQPQHF.

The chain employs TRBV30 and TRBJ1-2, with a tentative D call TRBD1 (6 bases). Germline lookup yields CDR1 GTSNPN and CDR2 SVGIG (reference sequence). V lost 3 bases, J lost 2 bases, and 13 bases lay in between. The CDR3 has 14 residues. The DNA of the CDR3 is TGTGCCTGGAGCGCCGGACAGAGGAACTATGGCTACACCTTC. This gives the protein CAWSAGQRNYGYTF. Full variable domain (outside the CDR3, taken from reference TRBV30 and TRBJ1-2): SQTIHQWPATLVQPVGSPLSLECTVEGTSNPNLYWYRQAAGRGLQLLFYSVGIGQISSEVPQNLSASRPQDRQFILSSKKLLLSDSGFYLCAWSAGQRNYGYTFGSGTRLTVV.